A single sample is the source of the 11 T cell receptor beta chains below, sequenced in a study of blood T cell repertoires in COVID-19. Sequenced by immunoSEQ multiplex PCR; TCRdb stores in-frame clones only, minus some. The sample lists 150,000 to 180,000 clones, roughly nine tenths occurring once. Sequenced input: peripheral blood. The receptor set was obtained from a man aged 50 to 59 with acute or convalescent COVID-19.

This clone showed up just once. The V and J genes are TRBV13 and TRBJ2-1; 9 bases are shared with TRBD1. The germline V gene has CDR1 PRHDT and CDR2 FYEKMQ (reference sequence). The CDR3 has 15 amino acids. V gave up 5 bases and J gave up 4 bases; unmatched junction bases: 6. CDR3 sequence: CASSAGTGMYNEQFF. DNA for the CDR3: TGTGCCAGCAGCGCCGGGACAGGGATGTACAATGAGCAGTTCTTC.

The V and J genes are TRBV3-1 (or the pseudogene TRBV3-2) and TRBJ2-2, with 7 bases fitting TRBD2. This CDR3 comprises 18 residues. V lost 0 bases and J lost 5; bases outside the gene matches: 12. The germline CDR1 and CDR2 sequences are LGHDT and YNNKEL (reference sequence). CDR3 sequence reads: CASSQDYRSGIRTGELFF. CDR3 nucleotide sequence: TGTGCCAGCAGCCAAGATTATCGCAGCGGGATCCGAACCGGGGAGCTGTTTTTT.

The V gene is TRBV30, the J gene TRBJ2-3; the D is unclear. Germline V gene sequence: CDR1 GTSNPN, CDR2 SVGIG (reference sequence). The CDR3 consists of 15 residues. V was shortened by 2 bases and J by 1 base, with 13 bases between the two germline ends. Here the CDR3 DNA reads TGTGCCTGGAGTAAACCCAACATCGGCACAGATACGCAGTATTTT. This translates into CAWSKPNIGTDTQYF. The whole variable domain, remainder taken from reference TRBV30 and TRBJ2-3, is SQTIHQWPATLVQPVGSPLSLECTVEGTSNPNLYWYRQAAGRGLQLLFYSVGIGQISSEVPQNLSASRPQDRQFILSSKKLLLSDSGFYLCAWSKPNIGTDTQYFGPGTRLTVL.

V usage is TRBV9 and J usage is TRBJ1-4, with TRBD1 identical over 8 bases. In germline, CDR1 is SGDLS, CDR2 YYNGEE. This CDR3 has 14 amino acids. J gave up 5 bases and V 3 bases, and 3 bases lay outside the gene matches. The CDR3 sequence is CASSGTGKNEKLFF. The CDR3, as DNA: TGTGCCAGCAGCGGGACAGGGAAGAATGAAAAACTGTTTTTT. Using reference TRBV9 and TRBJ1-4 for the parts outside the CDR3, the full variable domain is DSGVTQTPKHLITATGQRVTLRCSPRSGDLSVYWYQQSLDQGLQFLIQYYNGEERAKGNILERFSAQQFPDLHSELNLSSLELGDSALYFCASSGTGKNEKLFFGSGTQLSVL.

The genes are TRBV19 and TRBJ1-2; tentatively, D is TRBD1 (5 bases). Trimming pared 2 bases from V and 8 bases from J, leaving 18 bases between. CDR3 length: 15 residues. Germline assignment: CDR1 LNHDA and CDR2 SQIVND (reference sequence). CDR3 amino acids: CASSISRRDSWGYTF. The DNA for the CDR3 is TGTGCCAGTAGTATAAGTAGACGGGACTCCTGGGGCTACACCTTC. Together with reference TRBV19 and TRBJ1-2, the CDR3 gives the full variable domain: DGGITQSPKYLFRKEGQNVTLSCEQNLNHDAMYWYRQDPGQGLRLIYYSQIVNDFQKGDIAEGYSVSREKKESFPLTVTSAQKNPTAFYLCASSISRRDSWGYTFGSGTRLTVV.

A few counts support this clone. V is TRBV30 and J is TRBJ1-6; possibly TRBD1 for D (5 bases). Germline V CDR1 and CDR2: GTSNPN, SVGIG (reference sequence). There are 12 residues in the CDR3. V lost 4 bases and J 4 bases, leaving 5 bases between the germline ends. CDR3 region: CAWTGYNSPLHF. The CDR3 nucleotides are TGTGCCTGGACAGGGTATAATTCACCCCTCCACTTT.

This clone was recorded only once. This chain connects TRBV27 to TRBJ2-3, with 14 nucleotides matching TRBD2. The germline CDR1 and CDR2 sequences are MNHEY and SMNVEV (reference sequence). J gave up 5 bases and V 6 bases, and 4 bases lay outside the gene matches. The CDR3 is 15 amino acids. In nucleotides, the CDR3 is TGTGCCAGCAGACGGACTAGCGGGAGGTTAGATACGCAGTATTTT. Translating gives CASRRTSGRLDTQYF.

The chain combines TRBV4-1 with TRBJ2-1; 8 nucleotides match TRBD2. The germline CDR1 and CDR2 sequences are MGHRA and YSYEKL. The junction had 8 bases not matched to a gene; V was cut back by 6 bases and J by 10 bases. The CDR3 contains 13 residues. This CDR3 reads CASRREGPGEQFF. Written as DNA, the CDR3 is TGCGCCAGCAGACGGGAGGGCCCTGGCGAGCAGTTCTTC.

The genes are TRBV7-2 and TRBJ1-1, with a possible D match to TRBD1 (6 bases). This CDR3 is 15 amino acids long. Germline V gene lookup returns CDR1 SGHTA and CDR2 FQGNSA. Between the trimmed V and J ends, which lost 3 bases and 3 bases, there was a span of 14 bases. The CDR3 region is CASSLAGSGDTEAFF. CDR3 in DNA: TGTGCCAGCAGCTTGGCAGGGTCAGGGGACACTGAAGCTTTCTTT.

The CDR3 protein is CASSLEGQGQNIQYF. For the CDR3, the DNA is TGTGCCAGCAGCTTAGAGGGACAGGGACAAAACATTCAGTACTTC. The V gene is TRBV7-9, the J gene TRBJ2-4; 9 nucleotides align to TRBD1. CDR3 length: 15 residues. The V gene end was trimmed by 1 base and the J gene end by 5 bases; junction bases not matched to a gene: 3. CDR1 and CDR2 (germline): SEHNR, FQNEAQ (reference sequence).

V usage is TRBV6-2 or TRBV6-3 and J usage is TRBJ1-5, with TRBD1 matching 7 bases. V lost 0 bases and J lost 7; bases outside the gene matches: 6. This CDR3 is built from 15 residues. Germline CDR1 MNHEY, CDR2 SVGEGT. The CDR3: CASSYSRGGRQPQHF. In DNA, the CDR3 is TGTGCCAGCAGTTACTCCCGAGGGGGCAGGCAGCCCCAGCATTTT.